The rows below give T cell receptor beta chains drawn from one sample of a study of blood T cell repertoires in COVID-19. Data came from immunoSEQ multiplex PCR; TCRdb stores just in-frame clones and leaves some out. In the table there are 310,000 or so clones, roughly 90% of which are singletons. The sample comprised PBMCs or T cells enriched from blood (not recorded which). The receptors derive from a young woman who had recovered from COVID-19. Both conserved end residues are part of each CDR3. Fields, in order: clone size, D gene, V gene, J gene, CDR3 DNA, CDR3 protein. The D gene is left open where the match is weak. Only some rows state a clone size, as once, few, many or a class for expanded clones.

clone_size: NA
d_call: NA
v_call: TRBV7-9
j_call: TRBJ2-7
cdr3_nt: TGTGCCAGCAGCTCATTAGGAACAGGGTGGGCGCAGTACTTC
cdr3_aa: CASSSLGTGWAQYF

clone_size: NA
d_call: TRBD2
v_call: TRBV7-6
j_call: TRBJ2-2
cdr3_nt: TGTGCCAGCAGCTCCCCGCCCCCAGCGGGAGCAAACACCGGGGAGCTGTTTTTT
cdr3_aa: CASSSPPPAGANTGELFF

clone_size: NA
d_call: TRBD1
v_call: TRBV11-2
j_call: TRBJ1-6
cdr3_nt: TGTGCCAGCAGCATACAGGGGTTCAGAAATTCACCCCTCCACTTT
cdr3_aa: CASSIQGFRNSPLHF

clone_size: many
d_call: NA
v_call: TRBV2
j_call: TRBJ1-1
cdr3_nt: TGTGCCAGCAGCGCCGACAGTAACACTGAAGCTTTCTTT
cdr3_aa: CASSADSNTEAFF

clone_size: NA
d_call: TRBD2
v_call: TRBV24-1
j_call: TRBJ2-7
cdr3_nt: TGTGCCACCAGTGATTCGAGCGGGGGAAGGTTGACCTACGAGCAGTACTTC
cdr3_aa: CATSDSSGGRLTYEQYF

clone_size: NA
d_call: TRBD2
v_call: TRBV7-2
j_call: TRBJ2-1
cdr3_nt: TGTGCCAGCAGCTTACCTAACCAACTAGCGGGGAACAATGAGCAGTTCTTC
cdr3_aa: CASSLPNQLAGNNEQFF

clone_size: few
d_call: TRBD1
v_call: TRBV24-1
j_call: TRBJ1-1
cdr3_nt: TGTGCCACCAGTGATTTGAAAACAGGGGATTGGACTGAAGCTTTCTTT
cdr3_aa: CATSDLKTGDWTEAFF

clone_size: NA
d_call: NA
v_call: TRBV4-3
j_call: TRBJ1-3
cdr3_nt: TGCGCCAGCAGCCAAGATTACCACAGCTCTGGAAACACCATATATTTT
cdr3_aa: CASSQDYHSSGNTIYF

clone_size: few
d_call: NA
v_call: TRBV28
j_call: TRBJ1-1
cdr3_nt: TGTGCCAGCAGTTTTAGGGCCAGGGACACTGAAGCTTTCTTT
cdr3_aa: CASSFRARDTEAFF

clone_size: once
d_call: NA
v_call: TRBV18
j_call: TRBJ2-7
cdr3_nt: TGTGCCAGCTCACCACAGGGACACACTAGCTCCTACGAGCAGTACTTC
cdr3_aa: CASSPQGHTSSYEQYF

clone_size: once
d_call: NA
v_call: TRBV5-1
j_call: TRBJ1-2
cdr3_nt: TGCGCCAGCAGCGAATTAGGGAGTAACTATGGCTACACCTTC
cdr3_aa: CASSELGSNYGYTF

clone_size: NA
d_call: NA
v_call: TRBV5-1
j_call: TRBJ2-7
cdr3_nt: TGCGCCGGCAGCTTGGCCGCAGGGGAGCAGTACTTC
cdr3_aa: CAGSLAAGEQYF

clone_size: NA
d_call: NA
v_call: TRBV4-1
j_call: TRBJ2-3
cdr3_nt: TGCGCCAGCAGCCCGTCGGGTCTAACAACAGATACGCAGTATTTT
cdr3_aa: CASSPSGLTTDTQYF

clone_size: NA
d_call: TRBD1
v_call: TRBV4-2
j_call: TRBJ2-3
cdr3_nt: TGTGCCAGCAGCCAAGATGTTCGGACAGGGGGCGCAGATACGCAGTATTTT
cdr3_aa: CASSQDVRTGGADTQYF

clone_size: NA
d_call: NA
v_call: TRBV19
j_call: TRBJ1-3
cdr3_nt: TGTGCCAGTAGTGCACCGTACAGCCCGAGCTCTGGAAACACCATATATTTT
cdr3_aa: CASSAPYSPSSGNTIYF

clone_size: NA
d_call: NA
v_call: TRBV28
j_call: TRBJ2-5
cdr3_nt: TGTGCCAGCAGTTTACTGTCCGGGGGAGAGACCCAGTACTTC
cdr3_aa: CASSLLSGGETQYF

clone_size: NA
d_call: NA
v_call: TRBV27
j_call: TRBJ1-1
cdr3_nt: TGTGCCAGCACCGTTAAGGGGGGGACTGAAGCTTTCTTT
cdr3_aa: CASTVKGGTEAFF

clone_size: few
d_call: NA
v_call: TRBV5-1
j_call: TRBJ2-1
cdr3_nt: TGCGCCAGCAGCTCGGGACTGACAAACAATGAGCAGTTCTTC
cdr3_aa: CASSSGLTNNEQFF

clone_size: NA
d_call: TRBD1
v_call: TRBV19
j_call: TRBJ1-6
cdr3_nt: TGTGCCAGTAGTAAGACAGGGGGCGGCGATTCACCCCTCCACTTT
cdr3_aa: CASSKTGGGDSPLHF

clone_size: NA
d_call: NA
v_call: TRBV11-2
j_call: TRBJ2-5
cdr3_nt: TGTGCCAGCAGCTTAGGGGGGACTGGGCAAGAGACCCAGTACTTC
cdr3_aa: CASSLGGTGQETQYF

clone_size: NA
d_call: NA
v_call: TRBV6-5
j_call: TRBJ1-1
cdr3_nt: TGTGCCAGCAGCTGGACAGCCCCAGCCACTGAAGCTTTCTTT
cdr3_aa: CASSWTAPATEAFF

clone_size: few
d_call: NA
v_call: TRBV4-1
j_call: TRBJ2-1
cdr3_nt: TGCGCCAGCAGCCAAGATACTGGGAGCTCCTACAATGAGCAGTTCTTC
cdr3_aa: CASSQDTGSSYNEQFF

clone_size: NA
d_call: NA
v_call: TRBV30
j_call: TRBJ1-2
cdr3_nt: TGTGCCTGGGGCTACCGACAGACCGCTAACTATGGCTACACCTTC
cdr3_aa: CAWGYRQTANYGYTF

clone_size: NA
d_call: TRBD1
v_call: TRBV15
j_call: TRBJ1-1
cdr3_nt: TGTGCCACCAGCAGAGATTTATTAGAGGGGGCAAACACTGAAGCTTTCTTT
cdr3_aa: CATSRDLLEGANTEAFF

clone_size: NA
d_call: TRBD1
v_call: TRBV7-2
j_call: TRBJ1-2
cdr3_nt: TGTGCCAGCAGCTCAAGGACAGGGACTTCGGGCGGCTACACCTTC
cdr3_aa: CASSSRTGTSGGYTF

clone_size: once
d_call: TRBD1
v_call: TRBV28
j_call: TRBJ1-4
cdr3_nt: TGTGCCAGCAGTGTGGGACAGCGAACTAATGAAAAACTGTTTTTT
cdr3_aa: CASSVGQRTNEKLFF

clone_size: NA
d_call: TRBD1
v_call: TRBV4-1
j_call: TRBJ2-7
cdr3_nt: TGCGCCAGCAGCCAAGGGACAGGGCGTAACGAGCAGTACTTC
cdr3_aa: CASSQGTGRNEQYF

clone_size: few
d_call: NA
v_call: TRBV12-3/TRBV12-4
j_call: TRBJ1-2
cdr3_nt: TGTGCCAGCAGTCCCGCCGGGGGACGGGGCTACACCTTC
cdr3_aa: CASSPAGGRGYTF

clone_size: NA
d_call: NA
v_call: TRBV9
j_call: TRBJ2-1
cdr3_nt: TGTGCCAGCAGCGGTCCCCAGGGTGAGCAGTTCTTC
cdr3_aa: CASSGPQGEQFF

clone_size: NA
d_call: NA
v_call: TRBV7-2
j_call: TRBJ2-7
cdr3_nt: TGTGCCAGCAGCTTAGTGACGGGAAACCTTTACGAGCAGTACTTC
cdr3_aa: CASSLVTGNLYEQYF

clone_size: NA
d_call: NA
v_call: TRBV9
j_call: TRBJ1-1
cdr3_nt: TGTGCCAGCAGCGTGGCAGGGGCCCTCGGGAACACTGAAGCTTTCTTT
cdr3_aa: CASSVAGALGNTEAFF

clone_size: NA
d_call: NA
v_call: TRBV7-3
j_call: TRBJ2-1
cdr3_nt: TGTGCCAGCAGCTTAAATTTGGGGCGGTCCAATGAGCAGTTCTTC
cdr3_aa: CASSLNLGRSNEQFF

clone_size: NA
d_call: NA
v_call: TRBV10-3
j_call: TRBJ1-2
cdr3_nt: TGTGCCATCAAGGAGACGGTAGCTAACTATGGCTACACCTTC
cdr3_aa: CAIKETVANYGYTF

clone_size: NA
d_call: TRBD2
v_call: TRBV11-2
j_call: TRBJ2-1
cdr3_nt: TGTGCCAGCAGCCCTCGAATGAGCGGGAGGCTATACAATGAGCAGTTCTTC
cdr3_aa: CASSPRMSGRLYNEQFF

clone_size: NA
d_call: NA
v_call: TRBV7-2
j_call: TRBJ2-1
cdr3_nt: TGTGCCAGCAGCTTAGACAGGGCTTCTAATGAGCAGTTCTTC
cdr3_aa: CASSLDRASNEQFF

clone_size: NA
d_call: TRBD1
v_call: TRBV19
j_call: TRBJ1-1
cdr3_nt: TGTGCCAGTAGTTGGGACAGGGGGAACACTGAAGCTTTCTTT
cdr3_aa: CASSWDRGNTEAFF

clone_size: once
d_call: TRBD2
v_call: TRBV5-6
j_call: TRBJ2-1
cdr3_nt: TGTGCCAGCAGCTTGGAACGGGGGGATGAGCAGTTCTTC
cdr3_aa: CASSLERGDEQFF

clone_size: NA
d_call: NA
v_call: TRBV2
j_call: TRBJ1-6
cdr3_nt: TGTGCCCGCAGGGTTAGAGGAGGTTCACCCCTCCACTTT
cdr3_aa: CARRVRGGSPLHF

clone_size: NA
d_call: NA
v_call: TRBV5-1
j_call: TRBJ1-4
cdr3_nt: TGCGCCAGCAGCTTGGGGGGAGGAGAAAAACTGTTTTTT
cdr3_aa: CASSLGGGEKLFF

clone_size: NA
d_call: NA
v_call: TRBV24-1
j_call: TRBJ1-2
cdr3_nt: TGTGCCACCAGTGATTTGTCCTCTAACTATGGCTACACCTTC
cdr3_aa: CATSDLSSNYGYTF

clone_size: NA
d_call: NA
v_call: TRBV7-2
j_call: TRBJ2-1
cdr3_nt: TGTGCCAGCAGCTTAGACAAAGACAATGAGCAGTTCTTC
cdr3_aa: CASSLDKDNEQFF

clone_size: NA
d_call: TRBD1
v_call: TRBV19
j_call: TRBJ1-2
cdr3_nt: TGTGCCAGTAGTTTCAGGACAGGGGGCGATAGGGGCGACTATGGCTACACCTTC
cdr3_aa: CASSFRTGGDRGDYGYTF

clone_size: NA
d_call: TRBD2
v_call: TRBV5-3
j_call: TRBJ2-3
cdr3_nt: TGTGCCAGAAGCCTCAGCGGGAGGGTGCTCAGGGGTACGCAGTATTTT
cdr3_aa: CARSLSGRVLRGTQYF

clone_size: NA
d_call: NA
v_call: TRBV3-1/TRBV3-2
j_call: TRBJ2-7
cdr3_nt: TGTGCCAGCAGCCCCAGTGTGCGGCTGTCCTACGAGCAGTACTTC
cdr3_aa: CASSPSVRLSYEQYF

clone_size: NA
d_call: TRBD2
v_call: TRBV5-6
j_call: TRBJ2-3
cdr3_nt: TGTGCCAGCAGCACCTTAGTTACTAGCGGGGGGGCGGATACGCAGTATTTT
cdr3_aa: CASSTLVTSGGADTQYF

clone_size: NA
d_call: TRBD1
v_call: TRBV28
j_call: TRBJ1-5
cdr3_nt: TGTGCCAGCAGATTCAGCCGGGACAGGGTTCAGCCCCAGCATTTT
cdr3_aa: CASRFSRDRVQPQHF

clone_size: NA
d_call: NA
v_call: TRBV4-2
j_call: TRBJ2-1
cdr3_nt: TGTGCCAGCAGCCAAGATAGAGGGCTTGAGCAGTTCTTC
cdr3_aa: CASSQDRGLEQFF

clone_size: NA
d_call: TRBD1
v_call: TRBV28
j_call: TRBJ1-5
cdr3_nt: TGTGCCACCACTCCCCGGACAGGGGTTCAGCCCCAGCATTTT
cdr3_aa: CATTPRTGVQPQHF

clone_size: NA
d_call: TRBD2
v_call: TRBV5-1
j_call: TRBJ2-2
cdr3_nt: TGCGCCAGCAGCAAGCGGGAGGCCCCGAACACCGGGGAGCTGTTTTTT
cdr3_aa: CASSKREAPNTGELFF

clone_size: NA
d_call: NA
v_call: TRBV27
j_call: TRBJ1-5
cdr3_nt: TGTGCCAGCAGCGGAGGTGGGAGCCAGCCCCAGCATTTT
cdr3_aa: CASSGGGSQPQHF

clone_size: NA
d_call: TRBD1
v_call: TRBV9
j_call: TRBJ1-4
cdr3_nt: TGTGCCAGCAGCGTTTTCGGGACAGATAATGAAAAACTGTTTTTT
cdr3_aa: CASSVFGTDNEKLFF

clone_size: NA
d_call: NA
v_call: TRBV6-5
j_call: TRBJ1-1
cdr3_nt: TGTGCCAGCACCGGACAGCCGCTGAAGAACACTGAAGCTTTCTTT
cdr3_aa: CASTGQPLKNTEAFF

clone_size: NA
d_call: NA
v_call: TRBV28
j_call: TRBJ2-1
cdr3_nt: TGTGCCAGCAGTCGAGCGGTAGGACAGTTCTTC
cdr3_aa: CASSRAVGQFF

clone_size: once
d_call: NA
v_call: TRBV5-1
j_call: TRBJ1-2
cdr3_nt: TGCGCCAGCAGCGATACAGGGCCGGGCTACACCTTC
cdr3_aa: CASSDTGPGYTF

clone_size: NA
d_call: NA
v_call: TRBV6-1
j_call: TRBJ1-3
cdr3_nt: TGTGCCAGCAGTGAAGCGCACCGGGACACCATATATTTT
cdr3_aa: CASSEAHRDTIYF

clone_size: NA
d_call: NA
v_call: TRBV16
j_call: TRBJ1-4
cdr3_nt: TGTGCCAGCAGTCCCAGACCGGGTTCTACGGTGTTTTTT
cdr3_aa: CASSPRPGSTVFF

clone_size: NA
d_call: TRBD1
v_call: TRBV6-5
j_call: TRBJ1-2
cdr3_nt: TGTGCCAGCAGTCGCGGGACAGGTCAAGGGTATGGCTACACCTTC
cdr3_aa: CASSRGTGQGYGYTF

clone_size: NA
d_call: NA
v_call: TRBV19
j_call: TRBJ2-7
cdr3_nt: TGTGCCAGTAGTATATCCGCGACACCAACCTACGAGCAGTACTTC
cdr3_aa: CASSISATPTYEQYF

clone_size: few
d_call: TRBD2
v_call: TRBV2
j_call: TRBJ2-3
cdr3_nt: TGTGCCAGCCGGGGGGGGCCAGCAGATACGCAGTATTTT
cdr3_aa: CASRGGPADTQYF